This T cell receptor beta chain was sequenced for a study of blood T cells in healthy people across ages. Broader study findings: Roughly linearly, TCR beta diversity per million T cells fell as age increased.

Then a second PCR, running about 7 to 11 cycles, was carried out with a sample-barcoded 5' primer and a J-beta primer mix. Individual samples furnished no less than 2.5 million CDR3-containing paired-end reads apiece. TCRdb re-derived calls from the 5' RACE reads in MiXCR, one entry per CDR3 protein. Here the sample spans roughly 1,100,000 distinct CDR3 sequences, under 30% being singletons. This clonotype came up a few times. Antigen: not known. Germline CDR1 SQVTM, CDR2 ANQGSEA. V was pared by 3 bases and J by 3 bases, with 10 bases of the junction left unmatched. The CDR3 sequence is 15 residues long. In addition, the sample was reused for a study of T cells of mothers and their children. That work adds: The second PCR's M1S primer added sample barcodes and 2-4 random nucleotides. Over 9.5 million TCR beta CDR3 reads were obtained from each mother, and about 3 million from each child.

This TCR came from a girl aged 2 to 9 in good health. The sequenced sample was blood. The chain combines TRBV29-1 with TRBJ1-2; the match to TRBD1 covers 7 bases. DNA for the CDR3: TGCAGCGTTGAGGGGGCGACAGGGAAGGACTATGGCTACACCTTC. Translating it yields CSVEGATGKDYGYTF.